A single sample is the source of the 6 T cell receptor beta chains below, sequenced in a study of blood T cell repertoires in COVID-19. The repertoire was sequenced with immunoSEQ multiplex PCR; TCRdb's copy has only in-frame clones and lacks some. The sample has hundreds of thousands of clones; about 88% are singletons. Material for sequencing was PBMCs or T cells enriched from blood (not recorded which). These receptors all stem from a woman aged 55-69 years who had recovered from COVID-19.

The J gene is TRBJ1-1, the V gene TRBV5-8; D may be TRBD1 (5 bases). Per the germline V gene, CDR1 is SGHTS and CDR2 is YDEGEE. V shed 1 base and J shed 7 bases, with 8 bases lying between them. CDR3 length equals 12 residues. CDR3 nucleotides: TGTGCCAGCAGCTTGTGGGGGGGTGAAGCTTTCTTT. This codes for CASSLWGGEAFF.

The rearrangement uses TRBV18 and TRBJ2-7; D is unresolved. V was clipped by 6 bases and J by 0 bases, with 9 bases between them. The CDR3 loop spans 13 amino acids. In germline, CDR1 is KGHSH, CDR2 LQKENI. This CDR3 reads CASSLLSSYEQYF. CDR3 nucleotide sequence: TGTGCCAGCTCCCTCCTGAGCTCCTACGAGCAGTACTTC.

This chain links TRBV5-1 with TRBJ1-4, with 8 bases lining up with TRBD1. Losses at the gene ends were 4 bases for V and 4 bases for J; bases not matched to a gene: 3. The CDR3 totals 14 residues. Germline assignment: CDR1 SGHRS and CDR2 YFSETQ. CDR3 sequence (DNA): TGCGCCAGCAGCCAGACAGGGGTTAATGAAAAACTGTTTTTT. Translated, it gives CASSQTGVNEKLFF.

V is TRBV6-5 and J is TRBJ1-2; D is uncertain. The CDR3 length is 14 residues. Germline V lookup: CDR1 MNHEY, CDR2 SVGAGI. Between the trimmed V and J ends, which lost 2 bases and 1 base, there was a span of 8 bases. The CDR3 reads CASSYRRVNYGYTF. Here the CDR3 DNA reads TGTGCCAGCAGTTACCGGCGGGTTAACTATGGCTACACCTTC.

The chain uses TRBV6-5 and TRBJ1-1, with 8 bases that match TRBD1. The CDR3 consists of 16 residues. The junction had 9 bases not matched to a gene; V was cut back by 2 bases and J by 4 bases. The germline CDR1 and CDR2 sequences are MNHEY and SVGAGI. CDR3 sequence (DNA): TGTGCCAGCAGTTACGCCCCAGGGGGCGCGGGCACTGAAGCTTTCTTT. This sequence encodes CASSYAPGGAGTEAFF.

The chain is built from TRBV27 and TRBJ1-2; 7 nucleotides agree with TRBD1. The CDR3 is 13 residues long. CDR1 MNHEY and CDR2 SMNVEV come from the germline V gene (reference sequence). The J segment lost 6 bases and the V segment lost 5 bases, leaving 6 bases of the junction unmatched. The CDR3 spells CASSPRQGDGYTF. The CDR3 nucleotides are TGTGCCAGCAGTCCTCGACAGGGTGATGGCTACACCTTC.